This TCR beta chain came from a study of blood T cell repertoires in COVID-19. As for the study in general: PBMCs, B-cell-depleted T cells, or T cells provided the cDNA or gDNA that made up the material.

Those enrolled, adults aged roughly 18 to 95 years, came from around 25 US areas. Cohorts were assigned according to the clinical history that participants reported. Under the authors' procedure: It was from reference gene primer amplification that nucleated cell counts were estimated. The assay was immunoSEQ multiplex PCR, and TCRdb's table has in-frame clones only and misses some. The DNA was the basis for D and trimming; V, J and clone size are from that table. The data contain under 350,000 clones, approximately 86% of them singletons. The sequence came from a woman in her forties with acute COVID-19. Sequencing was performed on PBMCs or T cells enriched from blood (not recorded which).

The CDR3 sequence is CASSGTTGYTEAFF. The CDR3 nucleotides are TGTGCCAGCAGTGGGACGACAGGGTACACTGAAGCTTTCTTT. V usage is TRBV28 and J usage is TRBJ1-1, with 7 bases matching TRBD1. J lost 3 bases, V lost 5 bases, and 6 bases had no gene match. Germline V gene lookup returns CDR1 MDHEN and CDR2 SYDVKM. This CDR3 region has 14 residues.